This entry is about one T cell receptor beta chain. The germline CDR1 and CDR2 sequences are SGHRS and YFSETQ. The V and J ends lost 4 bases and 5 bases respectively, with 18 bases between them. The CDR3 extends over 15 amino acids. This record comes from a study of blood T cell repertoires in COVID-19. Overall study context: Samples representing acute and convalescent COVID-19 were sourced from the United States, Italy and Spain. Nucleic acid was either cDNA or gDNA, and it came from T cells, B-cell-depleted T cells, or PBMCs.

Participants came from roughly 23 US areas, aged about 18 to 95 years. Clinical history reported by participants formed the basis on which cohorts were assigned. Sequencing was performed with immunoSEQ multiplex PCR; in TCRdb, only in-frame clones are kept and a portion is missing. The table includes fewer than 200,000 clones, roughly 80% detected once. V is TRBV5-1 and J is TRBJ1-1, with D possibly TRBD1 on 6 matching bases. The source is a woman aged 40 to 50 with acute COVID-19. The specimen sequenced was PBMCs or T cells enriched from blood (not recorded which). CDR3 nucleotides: TGCGCCAGCAGCCTGGCGGGGGGGGCAAGTACTGAAGCTTTCTTT. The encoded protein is CASSLAGGASTEAFF.